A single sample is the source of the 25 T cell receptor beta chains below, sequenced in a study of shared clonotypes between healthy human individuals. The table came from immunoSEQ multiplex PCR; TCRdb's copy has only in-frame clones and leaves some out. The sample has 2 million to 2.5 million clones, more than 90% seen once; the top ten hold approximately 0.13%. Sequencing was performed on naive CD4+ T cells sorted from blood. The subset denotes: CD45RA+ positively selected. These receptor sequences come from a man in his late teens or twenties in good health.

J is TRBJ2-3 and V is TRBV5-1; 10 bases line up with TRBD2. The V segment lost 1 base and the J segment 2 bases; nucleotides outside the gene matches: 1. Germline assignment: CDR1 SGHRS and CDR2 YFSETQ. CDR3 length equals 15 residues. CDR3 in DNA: TGCGCCAGCAGCTTGAGCGGGAGGGACACAGATACGCAGTATTTT. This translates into CASSLSGRDTDTQYF.

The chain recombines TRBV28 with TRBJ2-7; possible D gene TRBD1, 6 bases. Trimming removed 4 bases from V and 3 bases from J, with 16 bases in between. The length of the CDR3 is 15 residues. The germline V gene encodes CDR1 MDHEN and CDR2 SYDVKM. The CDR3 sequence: CASSSTGSNLYEQYF. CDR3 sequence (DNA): TGTGCCAGCAGTTCGACAGGTTCTAATCTCTACGAGCAGTACTTC.

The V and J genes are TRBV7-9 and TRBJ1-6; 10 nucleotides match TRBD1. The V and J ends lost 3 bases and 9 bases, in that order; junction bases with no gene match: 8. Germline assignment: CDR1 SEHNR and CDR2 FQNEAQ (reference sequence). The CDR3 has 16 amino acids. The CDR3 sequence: CASSFGPGTGVSPLHF. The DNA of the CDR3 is TGTGCCAGCAGCTTTGGGCCCGGGACAGGGGTTTCACCCCTCCACTTT.

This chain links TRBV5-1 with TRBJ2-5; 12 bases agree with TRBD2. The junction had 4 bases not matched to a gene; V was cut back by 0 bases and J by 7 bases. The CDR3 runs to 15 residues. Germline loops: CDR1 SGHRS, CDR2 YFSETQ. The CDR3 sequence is CASSLASGGAATQYF. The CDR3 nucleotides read TGCGCCAGCAGCTTGGCTAGCGGGGGGGCTGCGACCCAGTACTTC. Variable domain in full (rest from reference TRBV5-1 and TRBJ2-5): KAGVTQTPRYLIKTRGQQVTLSCSPISGHRSVSWYQQTPGQGLQFLFEYFSETQRNKGNFPGRFSGRQFSNSRSEMNVSTLELGDSALYLCASSLASGGAATQYFGPGTRLLVL.

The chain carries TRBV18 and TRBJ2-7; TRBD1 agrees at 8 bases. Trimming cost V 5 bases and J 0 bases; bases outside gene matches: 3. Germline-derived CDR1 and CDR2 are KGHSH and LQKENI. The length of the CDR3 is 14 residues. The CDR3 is CASSDRGVSYEQYF. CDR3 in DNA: TGTGCCAGCTCAGACAGGGGTGTCTCCTACGAGCAGTACTTC. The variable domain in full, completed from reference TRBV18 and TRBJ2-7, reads NAGVMQNPRHLVRRRGQEARLRCSPMKGHSHVYWYRQLPEEGLKFMVYLQKENIIDESGMPKERFSAEFPKEGPSILRIQQVVRGDSAAYFCASSDRGVSYEQYFGPGTRLTVT.

The CDR3 nucleotides read TGTGCCAGCAGTCCCAGTGGCTCCTACAATGAGCAGTTCTTC. Protein sequence: CASSPSGSYNEQFF. The chain combines TRBV2 with TRBJ2-1, with unresolved D. This CDR3 has 14 residues. CDR1 SNHLY and CDR2 FYNNEI come from the germline V gene. Trimming removed 5 bases from V and 0 bases from J, with 8 bases in between.

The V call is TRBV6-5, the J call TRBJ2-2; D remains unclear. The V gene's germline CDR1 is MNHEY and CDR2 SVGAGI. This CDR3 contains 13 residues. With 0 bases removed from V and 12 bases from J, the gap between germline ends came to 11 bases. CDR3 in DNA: TGTGCCAGCAGTTACTCGGGCTCCTCGCAGCTGTTTTTT. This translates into CASSYSGSSQLFF.

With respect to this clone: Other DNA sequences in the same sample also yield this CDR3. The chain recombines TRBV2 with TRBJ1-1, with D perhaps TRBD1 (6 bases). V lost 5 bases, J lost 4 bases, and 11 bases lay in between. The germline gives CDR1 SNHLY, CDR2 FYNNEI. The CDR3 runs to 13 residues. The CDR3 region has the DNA TGTGCCAGCAGTCTACAGGGCGGCACTGAAGCTTTCTTT. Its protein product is CASSLQGGTEAFF.

CDR3 DNA sequence: TGTGCCAGCATGGTCCGAAGGGGCTACACCTTC. It encodes CASMVRRGYTF. The chain carries TRBV2 and TRBJ1-2; D remains ambiguous. The CDR3 runs to 11 residues. Trimming took 7 bases from V and 8 from J, leaving 11 bases between them. Looked up from germline, CDR1 is SNHLY and CDR2 is FYNNEI. The full variable domain, rest sourced from reference TRBV2 and TRBJ1-2, is EPEVTQTPSHQVTQMGQEVILRCVPISNHLYFYWYRQILGQKVEFLVSFYNNEISEKSEIFDDQFSVERPDGSNFTLKIRSTKLEDSAMYFCASMVRRGYTFGSGTRLTVV.

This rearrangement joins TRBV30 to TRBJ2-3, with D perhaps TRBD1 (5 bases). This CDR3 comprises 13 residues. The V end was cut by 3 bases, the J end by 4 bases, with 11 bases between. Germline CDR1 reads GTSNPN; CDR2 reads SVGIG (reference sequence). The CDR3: CAWSFRQPDTQYF. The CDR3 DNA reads TGTGCCTGGAGCTTCAGACAGCCAGATACGCAGTATTTT. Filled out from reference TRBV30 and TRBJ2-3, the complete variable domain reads SQTIHQWPATLVQPVGSPLSLECTVEGTSNPNLYWYRQAAGRGLQLLFYSVGIGQISSEVPQNLSASRPQDRQFILSSKKLLLSDSGFYLCAWSFRQPDTQYFGPGTRLTVL.

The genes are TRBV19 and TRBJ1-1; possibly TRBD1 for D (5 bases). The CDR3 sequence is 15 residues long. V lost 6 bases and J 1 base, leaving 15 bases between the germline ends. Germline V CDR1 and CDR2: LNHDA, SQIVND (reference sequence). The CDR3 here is CASRMFRGPNTEAFF. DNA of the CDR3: TGTGCCAGTAGAATGTTTAGGGGTCCGAACACTGAAGCTTTCTTT.

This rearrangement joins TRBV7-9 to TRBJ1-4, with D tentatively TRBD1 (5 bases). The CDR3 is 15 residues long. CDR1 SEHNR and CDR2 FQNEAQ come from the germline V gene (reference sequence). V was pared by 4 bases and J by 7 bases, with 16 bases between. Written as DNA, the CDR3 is TGTGCCAGCAGCTCAACAGTGGCGAGGGGTGAAAAACTGTTTTTT. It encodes CASSSTVARGEKLFF.

For the CDR3, the DNA is TGTGCCAGCAGCTTGGAGACAGGCAACTACGAGCAGTACTTC. Residues: CASSLETGNYEQYF. The rearrangement links TRBV5-4 to TRBJ2-7, with D perhaps matching TRBD1 (6 bases). Looked up from germline, CDR1 is SGHNT and CDR2 is YYREEE (reference sequence). Deletions cut 0 bases from V and 3 bases from J, with 10 bases between. The length of the CDR3 is 14 residues. Filled out from reference TRBV5-4 and TRBJ2-7, the complete variable domain reads ETGVTQSPTHLIKTRGQQVTLRCSSQSGHNTVSWYQQALGQGPQFIFQYYREEENGRGNFPPRFSGLQFPNYSSELNVNALELDDSALYLCASSLETGNYEQYFGPGTRLTVT.

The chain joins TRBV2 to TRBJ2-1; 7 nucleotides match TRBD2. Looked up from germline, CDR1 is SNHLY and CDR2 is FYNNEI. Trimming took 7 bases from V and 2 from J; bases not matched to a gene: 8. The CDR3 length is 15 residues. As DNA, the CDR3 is TGTGCCAGCACCATCACCGGACTAGCCTACAATGAGCAGTTCTTC. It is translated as CASTITGLAYNEQFF.

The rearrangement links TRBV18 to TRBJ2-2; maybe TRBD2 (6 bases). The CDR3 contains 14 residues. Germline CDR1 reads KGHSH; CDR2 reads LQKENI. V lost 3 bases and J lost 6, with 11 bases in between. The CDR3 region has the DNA TGTGCCAGCTCACCTCTATGGGGGGCCGGGGAGCTGTTTTTT. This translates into CASSPLWGAGELFF.

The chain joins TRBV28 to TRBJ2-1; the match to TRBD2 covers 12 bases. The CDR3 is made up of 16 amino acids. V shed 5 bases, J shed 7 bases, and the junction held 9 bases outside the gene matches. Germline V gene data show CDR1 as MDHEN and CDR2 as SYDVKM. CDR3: CASSRASGGARNEQFF. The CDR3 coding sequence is TGTGCCAGCAGTAGGGCTAGCGGGGGGGCTCGGAATGAGCAGTTCTTC.

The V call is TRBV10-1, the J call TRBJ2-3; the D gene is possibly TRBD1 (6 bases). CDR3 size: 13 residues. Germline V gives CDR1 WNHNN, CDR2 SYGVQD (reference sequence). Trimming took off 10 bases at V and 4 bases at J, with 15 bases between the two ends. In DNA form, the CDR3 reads TGCGCCACCAGGGGCCTGGGGTCAGATACGCAGTATTTT. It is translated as CATRGLGSDTQYF.

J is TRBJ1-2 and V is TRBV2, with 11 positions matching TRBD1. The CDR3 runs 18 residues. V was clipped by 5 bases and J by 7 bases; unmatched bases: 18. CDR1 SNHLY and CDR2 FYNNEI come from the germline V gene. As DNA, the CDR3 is TGTGCCAGCAGTCTGAGGACAGGGGGCGAATGGAGGCCTTCTGGCTACACCTTC. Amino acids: CASSLRTGGEWRPSGYTF.

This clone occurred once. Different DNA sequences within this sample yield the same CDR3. As DNA, the CDR3 is TGCGCCAGCAGCTTGAGGGATAATGAAAAACTGTTTTTT. Its translation: CASSLRDNEKLFF. The chain is built from TRBV5-1 and TRBJ1-4, with unresolved D. The V gene's germline CDR1 is SGHRS and CDR2 YFSETQ. Trimming took 1 base from V and 4 from J, leaving 5 bases between them. The CDR3 totals 13 residues.

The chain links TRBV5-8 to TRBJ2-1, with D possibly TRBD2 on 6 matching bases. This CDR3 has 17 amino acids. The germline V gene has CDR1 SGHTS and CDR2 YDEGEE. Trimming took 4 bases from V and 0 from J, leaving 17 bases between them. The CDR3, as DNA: TGTGCCAGCAGCAAAGCTCGCGGGGTAAGCTCCTACAATGAGCAGTTCTTC. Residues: CASSKARGVSSYNEQFF.

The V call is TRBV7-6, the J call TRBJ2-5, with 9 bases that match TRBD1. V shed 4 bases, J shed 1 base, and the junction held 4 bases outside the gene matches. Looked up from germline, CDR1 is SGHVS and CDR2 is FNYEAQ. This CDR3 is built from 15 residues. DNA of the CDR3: TGTGCCAGCAGCTCACTGGACAGGGGCCAAGAGACCCAGTACTTC. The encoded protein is CASSSLDRGQETQYF.

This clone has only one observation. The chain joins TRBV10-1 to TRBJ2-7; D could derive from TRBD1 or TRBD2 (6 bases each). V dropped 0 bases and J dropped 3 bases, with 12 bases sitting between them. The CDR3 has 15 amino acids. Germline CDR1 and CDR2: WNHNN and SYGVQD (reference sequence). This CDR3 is CASSESGAGYYEQYF. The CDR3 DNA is TGCGCCAGCAGTGAGTCGGGGGCGGGGTACTACGAGCAGTACTTC.

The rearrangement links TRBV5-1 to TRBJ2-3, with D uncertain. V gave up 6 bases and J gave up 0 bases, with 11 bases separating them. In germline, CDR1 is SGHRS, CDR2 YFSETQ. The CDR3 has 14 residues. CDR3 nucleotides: TGCGCCAGCACCAGACCCGGAAGCACAGATACGCAGTATTTT. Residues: CASTRPGSTDTQYF.

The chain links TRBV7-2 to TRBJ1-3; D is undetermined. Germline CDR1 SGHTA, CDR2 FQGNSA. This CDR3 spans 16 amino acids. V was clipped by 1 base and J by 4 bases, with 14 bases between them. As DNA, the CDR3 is TGTGCCAGCAGCTTAGACCCCGCGGATACAGGAAACACCATATATTTT. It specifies CASSLDPADTGNTIYF. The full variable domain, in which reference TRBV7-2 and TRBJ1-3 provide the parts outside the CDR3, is GAGVSQSPSNKVTEKGKDVELRCDPISGHTALYWYRQSLGQGLEFLIYFQGNSAPDKSGLPSDRFSAERTGGSVSTLTIQRTQQEDSAVYLCASSLDPADTGNTIYFGEGSWLTVV.

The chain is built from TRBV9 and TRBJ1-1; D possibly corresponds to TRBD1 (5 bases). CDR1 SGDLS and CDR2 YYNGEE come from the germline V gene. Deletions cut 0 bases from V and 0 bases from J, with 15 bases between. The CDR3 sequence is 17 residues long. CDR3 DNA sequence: TGTGCCAGCAGCGTAGGGTGGTCAGGGTCCATGAACACTGAAGCTTTCTTT. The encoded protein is CASSVGWSGSMNTEAFF.